Detailed here is one T cell receptor (beta chain). Its antigen is not identified. A read error may account for a junction end that differs from germline. This sample was included in a study of T cell responses to AZD1222 COVID-19 vaccine. Libraries were prepared by immunoSEQ multiplex PCR; TCRdb keeps only in-frame clonotypes and omits some of them. The repertoire consists of roughly 140,000 clones, with about 93% occurring once and the leading ten covering approximately 5%. There are 12 residues in the CDR3. General study findings and limits: At baseline, seropositivity was found in only a handful of AZD1222 recipients.

The sample here was peripheral blood, taken on day 0 of AZD1222 vaccination. The rearrangement joins TRBV12-3 or TRBV12-4 to TRBJ2-3, with 8 positions matching TRBD2. The sequence came from an adult in good health. For the CDR3, the DNA is TGTGCCAGCAGTTTGGAAGTAGCGGGGCTTAATTTT. It encodes CASSLEVAGLNF.